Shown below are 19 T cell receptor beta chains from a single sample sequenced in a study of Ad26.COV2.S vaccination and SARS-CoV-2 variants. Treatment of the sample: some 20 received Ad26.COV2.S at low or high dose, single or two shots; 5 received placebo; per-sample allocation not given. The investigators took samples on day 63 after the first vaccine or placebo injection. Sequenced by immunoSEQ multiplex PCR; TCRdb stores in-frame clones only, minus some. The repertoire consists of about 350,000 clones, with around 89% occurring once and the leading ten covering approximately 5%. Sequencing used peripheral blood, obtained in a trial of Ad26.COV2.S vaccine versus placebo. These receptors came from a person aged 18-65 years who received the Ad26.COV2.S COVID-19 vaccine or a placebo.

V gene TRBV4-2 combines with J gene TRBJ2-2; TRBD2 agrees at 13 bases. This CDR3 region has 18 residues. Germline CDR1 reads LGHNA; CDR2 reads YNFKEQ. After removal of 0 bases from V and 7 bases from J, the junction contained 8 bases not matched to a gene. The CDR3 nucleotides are TGTGCCAGCAGCCAAGAAGGACTAGCGGGGGCCCCAAGCGGGGAGCTGTTTTTT. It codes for CASSQEGLAGAPSGELFF.

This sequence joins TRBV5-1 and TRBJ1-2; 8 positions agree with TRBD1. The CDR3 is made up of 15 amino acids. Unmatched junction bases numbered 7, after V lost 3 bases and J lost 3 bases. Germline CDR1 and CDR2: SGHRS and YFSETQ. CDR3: CASSSQGASDYGYTF. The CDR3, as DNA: TGCGCCAGCAGCTCCCAGGGGGCGTCGGACTATGGCTACACCTTC.

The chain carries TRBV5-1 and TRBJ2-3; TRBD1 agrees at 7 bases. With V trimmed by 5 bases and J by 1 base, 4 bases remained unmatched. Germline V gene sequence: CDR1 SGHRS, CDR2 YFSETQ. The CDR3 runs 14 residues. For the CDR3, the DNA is TGCGCCAGCAGGATTGGACAGGGCACAGATACGCAGTATTTT. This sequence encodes CASRIGQGTDTQYF.

DNA of the CDR3: TGCAGTGCTAGTGAGGCCTCTGGGGCCAACGTCCTGACTTTC. Residues: CSASEASGANVLTF. The chain recombines TRBV20-1 with TRBJ2-6; the D is unclear. Germline lookup yields CDR1 DFQATT and CDR2 SNEGSKA (reference sequence). Trimming left V 3 bases short and J 0 bases short, with 6 bases between. This CDR3 region has 14 residues.

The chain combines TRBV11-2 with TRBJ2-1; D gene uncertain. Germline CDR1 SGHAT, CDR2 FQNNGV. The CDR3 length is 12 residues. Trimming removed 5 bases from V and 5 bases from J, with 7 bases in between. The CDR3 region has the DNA TGTGCCAGCAGCCGCATTGACAATGAGCAGTTCTTC. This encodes CASSRIDNEQFF.

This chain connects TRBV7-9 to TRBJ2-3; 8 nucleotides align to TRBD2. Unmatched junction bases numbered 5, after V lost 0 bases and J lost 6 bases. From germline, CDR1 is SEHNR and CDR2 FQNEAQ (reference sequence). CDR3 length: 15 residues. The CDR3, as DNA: TGTGCCAGCAGCTTAGCCGGGACTAGTCCCGATACGCAGTATTTT. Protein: CASSLAGTSPDTQYF.

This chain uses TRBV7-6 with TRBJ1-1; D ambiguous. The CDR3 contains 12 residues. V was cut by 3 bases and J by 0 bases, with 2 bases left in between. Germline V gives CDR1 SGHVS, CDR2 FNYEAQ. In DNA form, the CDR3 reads TGTGCCAGCAGCTTTATGAACACTGAAGCTTTCTTT. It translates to CASSFMNTEAFF.

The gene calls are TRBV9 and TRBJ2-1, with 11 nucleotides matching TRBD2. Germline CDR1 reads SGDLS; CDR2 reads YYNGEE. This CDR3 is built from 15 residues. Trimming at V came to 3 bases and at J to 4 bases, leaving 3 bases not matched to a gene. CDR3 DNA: TGTGCCAGCAGCGACGGGACTAGCGGATACAATGAGCAGTTCTTC. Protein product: CASSDGTSGYNEQFF.

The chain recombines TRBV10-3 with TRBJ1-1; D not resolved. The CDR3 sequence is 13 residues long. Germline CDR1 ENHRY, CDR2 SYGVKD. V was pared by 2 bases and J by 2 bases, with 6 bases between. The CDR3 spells CAISELYNTEAFF. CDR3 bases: TGTGCCATCAGTGAGCTCTATAACACTGAAGCTTTCTTT.

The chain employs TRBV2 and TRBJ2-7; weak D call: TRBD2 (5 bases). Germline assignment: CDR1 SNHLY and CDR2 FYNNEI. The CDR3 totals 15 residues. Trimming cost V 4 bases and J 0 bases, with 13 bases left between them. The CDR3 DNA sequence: TGTGCCAGCAGTGTTGGACTCTCGAGCTCCTACGAGCAGTACTTC. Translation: CASSVGLSSSYEQYF.

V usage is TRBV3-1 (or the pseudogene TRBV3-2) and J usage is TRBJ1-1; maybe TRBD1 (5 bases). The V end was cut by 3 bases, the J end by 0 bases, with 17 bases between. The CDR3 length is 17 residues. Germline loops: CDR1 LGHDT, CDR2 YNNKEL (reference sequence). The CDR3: CASSHPSAGWVNTEAFF. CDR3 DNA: TGTGCCAGCAGCCACCCGTCGGCAGGGTGGGTGAACACTGAAGCTTTCTTT.

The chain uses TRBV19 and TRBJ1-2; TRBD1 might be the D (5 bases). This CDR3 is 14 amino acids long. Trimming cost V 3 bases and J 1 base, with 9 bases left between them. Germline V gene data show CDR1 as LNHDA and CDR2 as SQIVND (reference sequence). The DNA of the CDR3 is TGTGCCAGTAGTATCTCGCAGGGTAACTATGGCTACACCTTC. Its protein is CASSISQGNYGYTF.

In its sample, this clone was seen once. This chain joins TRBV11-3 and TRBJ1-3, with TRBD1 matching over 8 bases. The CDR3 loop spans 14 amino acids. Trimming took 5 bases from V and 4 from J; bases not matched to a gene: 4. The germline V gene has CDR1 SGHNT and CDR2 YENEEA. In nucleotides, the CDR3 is TGTGCCAGCAGCACGGGACAGGACGGAAACACCATATATTTT. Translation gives CASSTGQDGNTIYF.

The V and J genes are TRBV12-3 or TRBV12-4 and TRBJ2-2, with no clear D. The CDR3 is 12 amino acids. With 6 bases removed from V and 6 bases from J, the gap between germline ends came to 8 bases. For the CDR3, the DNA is TGTGCCAGCAGCCTTAGGTCCGGGGAGCTGTTTTTT. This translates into CASSLRSGELFF.

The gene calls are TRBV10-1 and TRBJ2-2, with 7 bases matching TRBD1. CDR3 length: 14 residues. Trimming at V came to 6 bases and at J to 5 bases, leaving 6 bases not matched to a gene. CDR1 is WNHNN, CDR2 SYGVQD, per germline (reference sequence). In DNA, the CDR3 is TGCGCCAGCAGGGCCGGGACAGCTACCGGGGAGCTGTTTTTT. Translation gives CASRAGTATGELFF.

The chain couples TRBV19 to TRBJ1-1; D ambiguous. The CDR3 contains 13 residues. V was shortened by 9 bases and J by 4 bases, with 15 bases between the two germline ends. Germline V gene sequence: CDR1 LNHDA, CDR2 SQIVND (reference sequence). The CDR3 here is CASTSARGTEAFF. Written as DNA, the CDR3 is TGTGCCAGCACCTCTGCTCGGGGCACTGAAGCTTTCTTT.

CDR3 coding DNA: TGTGCCAGCAGCTATCGGACAGGGGGAGTCGGAGGCTACACCTTC. It encodes CASSYRTGGVGGYTF. The V call is TRBV3-1 (or the pseudogene TRBV3-2), the J call TRBJ1-2; the match to TRBD1 covers 10 bases. Trimming cost V 5 bases and J 8 bases; bases outside gene matches: 11. Per germline, CDR1 LGHDT and CDR2 YNNKEL (reference sequence). The CDR3 has 15 residues.

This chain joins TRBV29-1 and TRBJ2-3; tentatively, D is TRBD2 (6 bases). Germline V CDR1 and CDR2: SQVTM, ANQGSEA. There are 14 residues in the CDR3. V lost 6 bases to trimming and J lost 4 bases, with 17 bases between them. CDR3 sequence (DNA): TGCAGCGTCGAGGGCGGGGCTACCCCAGATACGCAGTATTTT. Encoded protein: CSVEGGATPDTQYF.

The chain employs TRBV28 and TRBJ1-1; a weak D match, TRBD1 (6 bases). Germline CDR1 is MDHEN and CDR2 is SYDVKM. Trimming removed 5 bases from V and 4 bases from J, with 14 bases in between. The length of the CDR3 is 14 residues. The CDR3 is CASSRRAGVTEAFF. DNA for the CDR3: TGTGCCAGCAGTCGGAGAGCAGGGGTCACTGAAGCTTTCTTT. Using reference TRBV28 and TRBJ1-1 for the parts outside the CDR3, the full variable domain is DVKVTQSSRYLVKRTGEKVFLECVQDMDHENMFWYRQDPGLGLRLIYFSYDVKMKEKGDIPEGYSVSREKKERFSLILESASTNQTSMYLCASSRRAGVTEAFFGQGTRLTVV.